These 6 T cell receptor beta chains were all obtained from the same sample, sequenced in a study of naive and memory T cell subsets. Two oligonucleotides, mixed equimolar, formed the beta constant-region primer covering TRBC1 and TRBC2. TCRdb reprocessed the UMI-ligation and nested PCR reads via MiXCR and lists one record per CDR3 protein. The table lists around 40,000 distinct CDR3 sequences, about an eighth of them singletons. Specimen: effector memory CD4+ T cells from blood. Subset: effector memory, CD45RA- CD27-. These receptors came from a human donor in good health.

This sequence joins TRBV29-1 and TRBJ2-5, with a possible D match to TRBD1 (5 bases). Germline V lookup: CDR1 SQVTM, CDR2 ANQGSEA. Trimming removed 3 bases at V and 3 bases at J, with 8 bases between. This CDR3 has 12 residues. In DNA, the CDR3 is TGCAGCGTTGAGGGCAGGGAAGAGACCCAGTACTTC. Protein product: CSVEGREETQYF. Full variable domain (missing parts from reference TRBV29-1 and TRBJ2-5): SAVISQKPSRDICQRGTSLTIQCQVDSQVTMMFWYRQQPGQSLTLIATANQGSEATYESGFVIDKFPISRPNLTFSTLTVSNMSPEDSSIYLCSVEGREETQYFGPGTRLLVL.

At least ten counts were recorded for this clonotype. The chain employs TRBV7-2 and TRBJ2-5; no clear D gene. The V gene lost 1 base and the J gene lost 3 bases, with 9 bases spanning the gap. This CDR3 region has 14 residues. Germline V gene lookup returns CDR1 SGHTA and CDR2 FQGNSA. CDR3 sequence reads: CASSLGVSKETQYF. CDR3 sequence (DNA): TGTGCCAGCAGCTTAGGGGTTAGCAAAGAGACCCAGTACTTC.

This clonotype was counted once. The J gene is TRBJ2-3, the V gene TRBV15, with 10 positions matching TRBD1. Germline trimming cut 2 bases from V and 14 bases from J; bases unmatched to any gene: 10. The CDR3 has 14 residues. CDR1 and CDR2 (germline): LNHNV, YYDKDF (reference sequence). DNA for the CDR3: TGTGCCACCAGCAGATCCCTAGACAGGGGGCGCAGGTATTTT. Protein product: CATSRSLDRGRRYF.

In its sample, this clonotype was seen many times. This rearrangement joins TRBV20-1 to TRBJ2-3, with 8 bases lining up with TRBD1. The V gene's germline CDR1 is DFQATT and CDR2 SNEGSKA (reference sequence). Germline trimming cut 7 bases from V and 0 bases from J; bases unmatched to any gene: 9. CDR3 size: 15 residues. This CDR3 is CSVDQGAGSTDTQYF. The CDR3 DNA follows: TGCAGTGTAGACCAGGGGGCAGGTAGCACAGATACGCAGTATTTT.

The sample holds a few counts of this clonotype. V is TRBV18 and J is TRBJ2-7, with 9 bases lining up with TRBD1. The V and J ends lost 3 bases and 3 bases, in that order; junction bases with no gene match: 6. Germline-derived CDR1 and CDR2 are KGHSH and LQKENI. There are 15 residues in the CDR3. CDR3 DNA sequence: TGTGCCAGCTCACCCCCTACAGGGGGCCTCTACGAGCAGTACTTC. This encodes CASSPPTGGLYEQYF.

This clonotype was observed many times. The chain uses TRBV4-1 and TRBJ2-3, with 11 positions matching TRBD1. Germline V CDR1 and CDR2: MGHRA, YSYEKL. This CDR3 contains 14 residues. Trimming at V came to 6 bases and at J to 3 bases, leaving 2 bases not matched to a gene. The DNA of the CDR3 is TGCGCCAGCAGGGACAGGGGGCCGACAGATACGCAGTATTTT. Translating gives CASRDRGPTDTQYF.